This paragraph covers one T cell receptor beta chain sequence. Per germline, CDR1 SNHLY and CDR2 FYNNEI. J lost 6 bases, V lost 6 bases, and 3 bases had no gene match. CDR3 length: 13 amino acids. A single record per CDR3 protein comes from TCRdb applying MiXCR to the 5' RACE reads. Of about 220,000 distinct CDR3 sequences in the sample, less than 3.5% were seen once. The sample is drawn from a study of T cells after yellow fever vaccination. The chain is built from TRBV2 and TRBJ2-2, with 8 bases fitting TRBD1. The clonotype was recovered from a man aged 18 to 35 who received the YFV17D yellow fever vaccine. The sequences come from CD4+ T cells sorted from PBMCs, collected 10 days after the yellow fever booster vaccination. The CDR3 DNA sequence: TGTGCCAGCAGAGCGACAGGGGCCGGGGAGCTGTTTTTT. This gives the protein CASRATGAGELFF.